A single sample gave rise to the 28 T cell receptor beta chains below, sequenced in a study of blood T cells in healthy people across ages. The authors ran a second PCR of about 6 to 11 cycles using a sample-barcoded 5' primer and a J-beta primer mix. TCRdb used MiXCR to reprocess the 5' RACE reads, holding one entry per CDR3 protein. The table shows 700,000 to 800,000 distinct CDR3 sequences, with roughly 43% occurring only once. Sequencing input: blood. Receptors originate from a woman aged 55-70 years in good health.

As DNA, the CDR3 is TGTGCCAGCAGTCCCCCTAGCGCCGGGACAGTAGGAACCTACGAGCAGTACTTC. It codes for CASSPPSAGTVGTYEQYF. The chain joins TRBV27 to TRBJ2-7, with TRBD1 as a possible D gene (7 bases). Germline assignment: CDR1 MNHEY and CDR2 SMNVEV (reference sequence). V was shortened by 5 bases and J by 2 bases, with 25 bases between the two germline ends. The CDR3 extends over 18 amino acids.

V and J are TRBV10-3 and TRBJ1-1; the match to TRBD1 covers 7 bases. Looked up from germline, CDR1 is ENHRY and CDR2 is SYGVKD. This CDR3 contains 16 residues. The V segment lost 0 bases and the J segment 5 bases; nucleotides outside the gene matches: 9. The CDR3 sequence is CAISESSVTGRTEAFF. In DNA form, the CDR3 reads TGTGCCATCAGTGAGTCGAGTGTGACAGGGAGAACTGAAGCTTTCTTT.

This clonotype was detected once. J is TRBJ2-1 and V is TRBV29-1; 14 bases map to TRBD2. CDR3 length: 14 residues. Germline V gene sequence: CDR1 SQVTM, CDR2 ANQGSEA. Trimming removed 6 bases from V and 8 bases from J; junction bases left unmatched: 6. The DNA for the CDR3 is TGCAGCGTGGGACTAGCGGGAGAAAGGGATGAGCAGTTCTTC. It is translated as CSVGLAGERDEQFF.

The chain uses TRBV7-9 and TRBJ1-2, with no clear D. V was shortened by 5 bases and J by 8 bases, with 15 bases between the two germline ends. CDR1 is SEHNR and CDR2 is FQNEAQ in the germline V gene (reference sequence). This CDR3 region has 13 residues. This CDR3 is CASSVNLVEGYTF. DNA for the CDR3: TGTGCCAGCAGCGTGAACCTGGTCGAGGGCTACACCTTC.

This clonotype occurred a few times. The CDR3 loop is CASNPTFEGRNTEAFF. In DNA, the CDR3 is TGTGCCAGCAACCCGACTTTCGAAGGCCGGAACACTGAAGCTTTCTTT. This sequence joins TRBV6-1 and TRBJ1-1, with unresolved D. Between the trimmed V and J ends, which lost 7 bases and 1 base, there was a span of 19 bases. Germline lookup yields CDR1 MNHNS and CDR2 SASEGT. The CDR3 spans 16 residues.

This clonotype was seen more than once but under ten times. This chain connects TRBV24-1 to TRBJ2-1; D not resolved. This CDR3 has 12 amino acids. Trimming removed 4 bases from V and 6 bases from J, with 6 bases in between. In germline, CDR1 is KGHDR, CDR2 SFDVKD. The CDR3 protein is CATSDRTNEQFF. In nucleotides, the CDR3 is TGTGCCACCAGTGACCGGACCAATGAGCAGTTCTTC.

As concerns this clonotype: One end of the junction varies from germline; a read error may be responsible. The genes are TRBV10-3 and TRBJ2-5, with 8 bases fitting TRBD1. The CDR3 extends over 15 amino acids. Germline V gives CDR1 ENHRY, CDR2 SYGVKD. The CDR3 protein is CAICEVGQGRETQYF. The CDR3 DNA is TGTGCCATCTGTGAAGTAGGACAGGGAAGGGAGACCCAGTACTTC.

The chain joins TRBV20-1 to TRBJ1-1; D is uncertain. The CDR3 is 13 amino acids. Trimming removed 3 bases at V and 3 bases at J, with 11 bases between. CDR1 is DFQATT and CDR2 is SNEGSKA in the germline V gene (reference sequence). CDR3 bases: TGCAGTGCTAGTCTAGGTGAACACACTGAAGCTTTCTTT. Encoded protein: CSASLGEHTEAFF.

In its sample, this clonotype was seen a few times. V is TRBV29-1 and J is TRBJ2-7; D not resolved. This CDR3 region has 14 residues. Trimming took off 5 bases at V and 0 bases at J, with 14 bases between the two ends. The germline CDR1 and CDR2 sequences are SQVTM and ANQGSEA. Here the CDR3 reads CSVSRASISYEQYF. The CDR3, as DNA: TGCAGCGTTAGCCGGGCCTCAATCTCCTACGAGCAGTACTTC.

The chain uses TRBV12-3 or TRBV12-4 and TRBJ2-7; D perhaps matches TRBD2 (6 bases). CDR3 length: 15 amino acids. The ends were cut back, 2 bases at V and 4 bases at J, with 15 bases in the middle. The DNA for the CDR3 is TGTGCCAGCAGTTTACAGGGCGGGACGGGTTACGAGCAGTACTTC. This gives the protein CASSLQGGTGYEQYF.

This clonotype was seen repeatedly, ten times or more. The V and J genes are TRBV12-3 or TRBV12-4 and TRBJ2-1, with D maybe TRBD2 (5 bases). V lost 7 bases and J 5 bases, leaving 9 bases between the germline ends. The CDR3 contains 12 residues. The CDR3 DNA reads TGTGCCAGCAACGGACTCAACAATGAGCAGTTCTTC. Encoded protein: CASNGLNNEQFF.

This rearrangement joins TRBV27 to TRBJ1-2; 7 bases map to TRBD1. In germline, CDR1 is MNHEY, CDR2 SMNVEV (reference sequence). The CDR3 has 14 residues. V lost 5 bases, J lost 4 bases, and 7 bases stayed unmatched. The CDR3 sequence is CASSVGGTAYGYTF. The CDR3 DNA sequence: TGTGCCAGCAGTGTAGGTGGGACAGCCTATGGCTACACCTTC.

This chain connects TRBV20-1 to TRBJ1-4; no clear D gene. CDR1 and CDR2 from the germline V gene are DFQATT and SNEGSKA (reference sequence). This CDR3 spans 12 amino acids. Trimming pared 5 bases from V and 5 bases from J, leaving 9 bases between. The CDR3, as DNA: TGCAGTGCTGAGGAGGCGAATGAAAAACTGTTTTTT. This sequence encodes CSAEEANEKLFF.

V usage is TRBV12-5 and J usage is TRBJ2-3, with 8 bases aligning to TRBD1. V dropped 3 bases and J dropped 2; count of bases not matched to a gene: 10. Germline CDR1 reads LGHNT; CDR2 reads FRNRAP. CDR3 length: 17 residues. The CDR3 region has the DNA TGTGCTAGTGGTTTAAAGTACTGGACAGGGTACACAGATACGCAGTATTTT. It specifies CASGLKYWTGYTDTQYF.

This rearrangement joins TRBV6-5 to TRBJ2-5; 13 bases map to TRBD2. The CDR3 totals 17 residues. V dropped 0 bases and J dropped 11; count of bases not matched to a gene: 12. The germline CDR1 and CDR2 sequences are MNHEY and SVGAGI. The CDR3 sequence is CASSYSPTSGGYNEQYF. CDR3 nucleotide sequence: TGTGCCAGCAGTTACTCGCCGACTAGCGGGGGGTACAATGAGCAGTACTTC.

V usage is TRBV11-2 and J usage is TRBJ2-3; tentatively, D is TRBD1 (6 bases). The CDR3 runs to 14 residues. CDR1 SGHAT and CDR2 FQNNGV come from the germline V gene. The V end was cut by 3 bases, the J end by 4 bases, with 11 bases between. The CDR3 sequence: CASSLVGHADTQYF. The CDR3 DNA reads TGTGCCAGCAGCTTGGTGGGACACGCAGATACGCAGTATTTT. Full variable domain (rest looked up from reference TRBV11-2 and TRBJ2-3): EAGVAQSPRYKIIEKRQSVAFWCNPISGHATLYWYQQILGQGPKLLIQFQNNGVVDDSQLPKDRFSAERLKGVDSTLKIQPAKLEDSAVYLCASSLVGHADTQYFGPGTRLTVL.

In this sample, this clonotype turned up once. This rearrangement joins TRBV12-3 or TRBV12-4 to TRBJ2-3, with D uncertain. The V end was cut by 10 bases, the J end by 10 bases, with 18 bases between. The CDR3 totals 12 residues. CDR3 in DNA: TGTGCCACGCTGGGGATAGCAGGTGCGCAGTATTTT. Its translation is CATLGIAGAQYF.

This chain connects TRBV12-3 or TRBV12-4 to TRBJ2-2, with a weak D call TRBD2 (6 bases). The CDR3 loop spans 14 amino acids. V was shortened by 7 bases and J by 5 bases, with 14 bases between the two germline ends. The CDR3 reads CASTLATRTGELFF. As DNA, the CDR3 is TGTGCCAGCACCCTAGCGACTCGGACCGGGGAGCTGTTTTTT.

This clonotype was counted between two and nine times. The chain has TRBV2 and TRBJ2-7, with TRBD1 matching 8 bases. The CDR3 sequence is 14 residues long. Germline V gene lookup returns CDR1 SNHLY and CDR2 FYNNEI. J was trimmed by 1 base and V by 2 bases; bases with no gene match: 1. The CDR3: CASSEQGASYEQYF. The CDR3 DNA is TGTGCCAGCAGTGAACAGGGGGCTTCCTACGAGCAGTACTTC.

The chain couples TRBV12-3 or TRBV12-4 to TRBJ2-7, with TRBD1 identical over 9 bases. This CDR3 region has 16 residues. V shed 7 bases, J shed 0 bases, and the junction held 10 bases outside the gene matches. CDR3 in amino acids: CASTLEVGQGSYEQYF. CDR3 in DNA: TGTGCCAGCACCCTAGAGGTGGGACAGGGCTCCTACGAGCAGTACTTC.

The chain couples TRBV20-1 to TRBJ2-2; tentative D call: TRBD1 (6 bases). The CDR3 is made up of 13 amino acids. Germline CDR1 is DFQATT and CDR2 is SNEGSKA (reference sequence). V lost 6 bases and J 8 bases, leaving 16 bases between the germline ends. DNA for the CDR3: TGCAGTGCCACACCTATCCAGGGGGGGGAGCTGTTTTTT. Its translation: CSATPIQGGELFF.

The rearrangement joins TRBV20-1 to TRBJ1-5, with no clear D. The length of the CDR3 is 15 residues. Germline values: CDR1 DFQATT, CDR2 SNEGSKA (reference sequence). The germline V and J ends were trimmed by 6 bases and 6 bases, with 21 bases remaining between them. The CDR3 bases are TGCAGTGCCCCTAGGTCCCAGGATGTCGGTCAGCCCCAGCATTTT. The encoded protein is CSAPRSQDVGQPQHF.

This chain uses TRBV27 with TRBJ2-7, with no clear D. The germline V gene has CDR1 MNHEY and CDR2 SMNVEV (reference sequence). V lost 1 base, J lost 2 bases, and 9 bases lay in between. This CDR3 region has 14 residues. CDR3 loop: CASSLFPTAYEQYF. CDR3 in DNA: TGTGCCAGCAGTTTATTTCCTACTGCCTACGAGCAGTACTTC.

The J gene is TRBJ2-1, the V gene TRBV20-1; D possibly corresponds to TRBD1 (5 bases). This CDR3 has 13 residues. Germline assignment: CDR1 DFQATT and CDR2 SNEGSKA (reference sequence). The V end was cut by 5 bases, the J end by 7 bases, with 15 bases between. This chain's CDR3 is CSAGAPKGNEQFF. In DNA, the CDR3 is TGCAGTGCTGGGGCACCCAAGGGAAATGAGCAGTTCTTC.

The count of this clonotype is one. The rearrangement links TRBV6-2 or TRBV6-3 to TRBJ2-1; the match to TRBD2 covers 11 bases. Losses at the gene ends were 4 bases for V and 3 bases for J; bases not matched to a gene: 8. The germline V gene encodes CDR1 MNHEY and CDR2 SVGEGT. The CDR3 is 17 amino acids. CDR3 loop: CASSFGLAGPYYNEQFF. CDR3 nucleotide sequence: TGTGCCAGCAGTTTTGGACTAGCGGGCCCCTACTACAATGAGCAGTTCTTC.

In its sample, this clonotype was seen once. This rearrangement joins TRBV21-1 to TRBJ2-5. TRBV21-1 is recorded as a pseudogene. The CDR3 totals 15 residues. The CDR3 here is CASSKVVSRKRTQYF. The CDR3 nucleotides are TGTGCCAGCAGCAAAGTGGTATCGAGGAAGAGGACCCAGTACTTC.

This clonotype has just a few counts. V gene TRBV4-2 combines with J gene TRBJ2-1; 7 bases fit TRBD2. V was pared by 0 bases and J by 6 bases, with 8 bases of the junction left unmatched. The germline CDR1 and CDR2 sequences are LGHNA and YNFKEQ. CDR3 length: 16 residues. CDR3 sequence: CASSQDRGTGGNEQFF. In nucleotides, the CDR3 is TGTGCCAGCAGCCAAGATCGCGGGACGGGAGGCAATGAGCAGTTCTTC.

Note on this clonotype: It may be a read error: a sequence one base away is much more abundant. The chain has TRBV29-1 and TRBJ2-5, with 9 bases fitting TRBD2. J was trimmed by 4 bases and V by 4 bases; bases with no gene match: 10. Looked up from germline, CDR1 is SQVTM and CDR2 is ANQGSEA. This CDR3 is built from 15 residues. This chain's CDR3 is CSVALTGLARETQYF. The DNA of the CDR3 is TGCAGCGTTGCGTTAACTGGACTAGCGAGAGAGACCCAGTACTTC.